This T cell receptor beta chain was documented in a study of CD8+ T cells in alopecia areata listed by TCRdb under 2018. With regard to the full study: Treated patients were enrolled in an open-label pilot trial of oral tofacitinib, 5 to 10 mg twice daily, for moderate-to-severe alopecia areata. Scalp tissue and sorted CD4+ and CD8+ peripheral blood T cells from patchy and totalis/universalis alopecia areata patients and from healthy controls were covered by human TCRbeta sequencing. Tofacitinib-treated patients had biopsies at baseline and at 4 and 24 weeks of treatment, with a later scalp biopsy in several patients. Disease severity in treated patients was measured with the SALT score, which quantifies the percentage of affected scalp surface area. High-throughput TCRbeta sequencing was used to examine T cell clonal expansion in alopecia areata in both the C3H/HeJ mouse model and human patients. Patients stayed on tofacitinib for 6 to 18 months and then had 6 months of follow-up off drug so that delayed response and recurrence could be assessed. RNA was extracted with the PAXgene miRNA kit for fixed scalp, the miRNeasy kit for PBMCs, and the RNeasy kit for mouse skin. TCRbeta CDR3 regions were amplified by immunoSEQ multiplex PCR using 35 Vbeta forward and 13 Jbeta reverse primers. Scalp clonality was compared among normal scalp (n=4), patchy alopecia areata scalp (n=8), and alopecia totalis/universalis scalp (n=8). The paper as a whole reports these results and caveats: TCR sequences shared between patients were less clear than in mice, possibly partly because of HLA diversity in the patient population. Compared with normal scalp, lesional scalp had higher clonality and more expanded CD8+ clones, particularly in alopecia totalis/universalis, a pattern that suggests antigenic drive. Because the treated cohort was small and included a single nonresponder, larger studies are needed to assess links between baseline CD8+ expansion and response. Scalp clonality and the number of expanded CD8+ clones among the top 100 scalp clones were significantly decreased by tofacitinib. During tofacitinib treatment, many expanded lesional clones stuck around in both scalp and blood, and this persistence may partly explain why relapse happens after treatment is stopped. Unlike mouse skin, where gammadelta T cells dominate, normal human skin contains resident alphabeta T cells that get sequenced too, which complicates analysis of the scalp TCR repertoire.

Preparation of the library involved the immunoSEQ multiplex PCR assay. For TCR sequencing, RNA was extracted from every sample and reverse transcribed into cDNA to serve as template. First-strand cDNA was synthesized using SuperScript III with a 2:1 mix of oligo-dT and random hexamers. Amplification bias was assessed with a synthetic immune receptor repertoire, and residual bias was removed computationally. As for the original processing: After raw reads were preprocessed to remove errors, the CDR3 was defined following IMGT conventions as running from the conserved cysteine to phenylalanine. Clonality was calculated as 1 minus Shannon entropy normalized by log2 of the number of productive unique TCRs. CD4 or CD8 identity of scalp clones was inferred by cross-referencing scalp TCRbeta sequences with sorted blood CD4 and CD8 repertoires. TCRdb retrieved this table from immuneACCESS and kept in-frame rearrangements only. Not all clones are present; in checked studies, unresolved V genes account for under half, and no reason is known for the remainder. The DNA gave D and trimming, while V, J and clone size come from that table. Across this sample there are 150,000 to 200,000 clones, with approximately 67% seen only once. The top ten constitute roughly 1.3% of the sample.

About this clone itself: No cognate antigen has been identified for it. No base qualities exist here, and no much larger clone lies one base off it.

The treatment or condition label of this sample denotes: oral pan-JAK inhibitor, 5-10 mg twice daily. Lesional scalp punch biopsies and peripheral blood were obtained from alopecia areata patients. PBMCs were isolated by density centrifugation and stained for CD3, CD4 and CD8, and CD4+ and CD8+ T cells were sorted on a FACSAria. The clonotype originates from a human donor with alopecia areata. Sequenced material: CD4+ T cells sorted from blood, taken at approximately week 50, from a patient treated with tofacitinib.

Read as DNA, the sequence is TGTGCCAGCAGCCCCGAGATACCTAATTCACCCCTCCACTTT. It codes for CASSPEIPNSPLHF. The chain is encoded by TRBV14 joined to TRBJ1-6; the D gene cannot be named for sure. The junction shows trimming of 4 bases on V and 6 bases on J, plus 10 bases between the germline ends. According to the germline V gene, CDR1 reads SGHDN and CDR2 reads FVKESK. The CDR3 runs 14 residues from the cysteine to the phenylalanine. CDR3 DNA is the only sequence kept; it has 42 bases, read in frame from the first base.